This T cell receptor (beta chain) came from a study of blood T cell repertoires in COVID-19. Study-wide context: The cDNA or gDNA used as material had been derived from T cells, B-cell-depleted T cells, or PBMCs.

Profiled with immunoSEQ multiplex PCR; TCRdb holds only in-frame clones, not every one. The sample consists of approximately 330,000 clones, about 87% of them appearing once. The CDR3 totals 17 residues. With 2 bases removed from V and 0 bases from J, the gap between germline ends came to 17 bases. Germline assignment: CDR1 MNHEY and CDR2 SVGEGT. Seattle-derived patients entered the study during active infection and were followed longitudinally. This chain links TRBV6-2 or TRBV6-3 with TRBJ2-7; D gene uncertain. Sequenced material: peripheral blood. This receptor was identified in a young man with COVID-19, enrolled during active disease. In DNA form, the CDR3 reads TGTGCCAGCAGTTACCCCCCCCCTTTTGGGCACTCCTACGAGCAGTACTTC. This encodes CASSYPPPFGHSYEQYF.